The next 20 T cell receptor beta chains were all read from a single sample in a study of T-cell memory formation after mild COVID-19. Each CDR3 protein gets one entry after TCRdb re-called the 5' RACE reads with MiXCR. Among 280,000 or so distinct CDR3 sequences listed, approximately 8.4% were seen once. Sequencing used PBMCs or a T cell subset sorted from them (not recorded which). These receptors originate from a man aged 18 to 30 who had mild COVID-19 (a few samples of this study predate the infection). Cell type and time point are not known.

The gene calls are TRBV20-1 and TRBJ2-5; D is unresolved. The CDR3 is 13 amino acids. Germline CDR1 reads DFQATT; CDR2 reads SNEGSKA (reference sequence). Trimming took off 0 bases at V and 0 bases at J, with 5 bases between the two ends. CDR3: CSARDPNQETQYF. DNA for the CDR3: TGCAGTGCTAGAGATCCAAACCAAGAGACCCAGTACTTC.

The chain uses TRBV4-3 and TRBJ1-1; D remains ambiguous. The CDR3 has 16 amino acids. Trimming took off 2 bases at V and 1 base at J, with 14 bases between the two ends. Germline V gives CDR1 LGHNA, CDR2 YSLEER. CDR3 coding DNA: TGCGCCAGCAGCCAAAGCCTGGAATACGCGAACACTGAAGCTTTCTTT. Encoded protein: CASSQSLEYANTEAFF.

The CDR3 loop is CASSFTHYGYTF. Written as DNA, the CDR3 is TGTGCCAGCAGCTTTACGCACTATGGCTACACCTTC. The chain recombines TRBV7-8 with TRBJ1-2; D unclear. The CDR3 runs to 12 residues. Germline-derived CDR1 and CDR2 are SGHVS and FQNEAQ. V lost 3 bases and J 3 bases, leaving 5 bases between the germline ends.

The J gene is TRBJ2-1, the V gene TRBV6-2 or TRBV6-3; D is possibly TRBD1 or TRBD2 (5 bases each). Per the germline V gene, CDR1 is MNHEY and CDR2 is SVGEGT. CDR3 length equals 17 residues. Trimming took off 6 bases at V and 6 bases at J, with 24 bases between the two ends. The CDR3 sequence is CASSTDPPGTLGNEQFF. In DNA, the CDR3 is TGTGCCAGCAGCACGGACCCCCCAGGGACCTTAGGCAATGAGCAGTTCTTC.

The sample holds a few counts of this clonotype. The chain carries TRBV7-3 and TRBJ1-5; possibly TRBD1 for D (5 bases). The CDR3 consists of 13 residues. The germline V and J ends were trimmed by 5 bases and 9 bases, with 14 bases remaining between them. Germline CDR1 and CDR2: SGHTA and FQGTGA. CDR3 region: CASSTTAGGPQHF. CDR3 nucleotide sequence: TGTGCCAGCAGCACCACTGCGGGGGGGCCCCAGCATTTT.

This clonotype was seen a few times. V is TRBV6-2 or TRBV6-3 and J is TRBJ1-5; D gene unclear. The CDR3 sequence is 12 residues long. With 7 bases removed from V and 7 bases from J, the gap between germline ends came to 11 bases. The germline V gene has CDR1 MNHEY and CDR2 SVGEGT. The CDR3 DNA is TGTGCCAGCATGTCTAGGGAGCAGCCCCAGCATTTT. Amino acid sequence: CASMSREQPQHF.

This clonotype was detected a few times. V gene TRBV7-2 combines with J gene TRBJ1-1; perhaps TRBD1 as D (6 bases). The V and J ends lost 3 bases and 3 bases respectively, with 11 bases between them. Germline-derived CDR1 and CDR2 are SGHTA and FQGNSA. The CDR3 is made up of 14 amino acids. The CDR3 sequence is CASSFQGWDTEAFF. CDR3 bases: TGTGCCAGCAGCTTCCAGGGGTGGGACACTGAAGCTTTCTTT. Full variable domain (rest looked up from reference TRBV7-2 and TRBJ1-1): GAGVSQSPSNKVTEKGKDVELRCDPISGHTALYWYRQSLGQGLEFLIYFQGNSAPDKSGLPSDRFSAERTGGSVSTLTIQRTQQEDSAVYLCASSFQGWDTEAFFGQGTRLTVV.

This clonotype has a count of ten or more. V gene TRBV7-2 combines with J gene TRBJ2-3, with D possibly being TRBD1 (5 bases). Germline V gene lookup returns CDR1 SGHTA and CDR2 FQGNSA. Trimming left V 6 bases short and J 1 base short, with 11 bases between. The CDR3 loop spans 14 amino acids. The CDR3 DNA sequence: TGTGCCAGCAGAAGGGGATCTGGCACAGATACGCAGTATTTT. This gives the protein CASRRGSGTDTQYF.

This clonotype came up a few times. This chain connects TRBV12-3 or TRBV12-4 to TRBJ1-2; 10 bases fit TRBD1. V lost 5 bases, J lost 7 bases, and 10 bases stayed unmatched. The CDR3 length is 15 residues. CDR3 sequence reads: CASSPRGQGFAGYTF. CDR3 nucleotide sequence: TGTGCCAGCAGTCCTCGGGGACAGGGGTTTGCTGGCTACACCTTC.

This clonotype was detected only a few times. Here the CDR3 DNA reads TGTGCCAGCAAAGCGGGGAACACAGATACGCAGTATTTT. Its protein product is CASKAGNTDTQYF. The J gene is TRBJ2-3, the V gene TRBV27, with 7 bases identical to TRBD2. CDR1 and CDR2 (germline): MNHEY, SMNVEV (reference sequence). CDR3 length equals 13 residues. Germline trimming cut 7 bases from V and 2 bases from J; bases unmatched to any gene: 3.

This clonotype showed up just once. The chain has TRBV15 and TRBJ2-2, with TRBD2 as a possible D gene (6 bases). Germline V CDR1 and CDR2: LNHNV, YYDKDF (reference sequence). The CDR3 has 16 amino acids. V lost 1 base, J lost 4 bases, and 13 bases lay in between. The DNA of the CDR3 is TGTGCCACCAGCAGAGGGGGGACCGGGGGCACCGGGGAGCTGTTTTTT. Its translation: CATSRGGTGGTGELFF.

This clonotype was seen ten or more times. The chain employs TRBV20-1 and TRBJ2-3; 9 nucleotides align to TRBD1. V shed 3 bases and J 2 bases; nucleotides not matched to a gene: 12. Looked up from germline, CDR1 is DFQATT and CDR2 is SNEGSKA (reference sequence). The CDR3 totals 17 residues. This chain's CDR3 is CSASPAHGTGSTDTQYF. In DNA, the CDR3 is TGCAGTGCTAGTCCTGCCCACGGGACAGGGTCCACAGATACGCAGTATTTT.

This clonotype was detected many times. The chain uses TRBV7-2 and TRBJ1-4; D gene unclear. The germline CDR1 and CDR2 sequences are SGHTA and FQGNSA. This CDR3 contains 15 residues. The V end was cut by 2 bases, the J end by 5 bases, with 12 bases between. The CDR3 DNA follows: TGTGCCAGCAGCTTATACGGAACAAGGAATGAAAAACTGTTTTTT. Translating it yields CASSLYGTRNEKLFF.

This clonotype appeared many times. The rearrangement links TRBV4-3 to TRBJ2-3; D is possibly TRBD1 (6 bases). Trimming left V 4 bases short and J 2 bases short, with 10 bases between. Germline CDR1 reads LGHNA; CDR2 reads YSLEER. This CDR3 comprises 14 residues. The CDR3, as DNA: TGCGCCAGCAGCCCCGGACAGAACACAGATACGCAGTATTTT. Protein product: CASSPGQNTDTQYF.

CDR3 region: CASSQGAYNSPLHF. The CDR3 DNA is TGTGCCAGCAGCCAGGGGGCCTATAATTCACCCCTCCACTTT. The chain uses TRBV12-3 or TRBV12-4 and TRBJ1-6; 7 bases agree with TRBD1. The CDR3 is made up of 14 amino acids. V lost 6 bases to trimming and J lost 2 bases; unmatched junction nucleotides: 1.

The J gene is TRBJ2-3, the V gene TRBV7-2, with 7 nucleotides matching TRBD2. This CDR3 has 14 amino acids. V lost 8 bases to trimming and J lost 2 bases; unmatched junction nucleotides: 7. Germline V gene sequence: CDR1 SGHTA, CDR2 FQGNSA. The CDR3 DNA reads as TGTGCCAGCCGTGCGGGGGAACCCACAGATACGCAGTATTTT. This codes for CASRAGEPTDTQYF.

In this sample, this clonotype turned up many times. This chain joins TRBV12-3 or TRBV12-4 and TRBJ2-5; D is unresolved. The CDR3 has 13 amino acids. The germline V and J ends were trimmed by 6 bases and 2 bases, with 10 bases remaining between them. The CDR3 sequence is CASSLGPQETQYF. CDR3 bases: TGTGCCAGCAGCTTGGGTCCTCAAGAGACCCAGTACTTC.

The CDR3: CASSLVQAVKAFF. The CDR3 coding sequence is TGTGCCAGCAGCTTAGTTCAGGCTGTGAAAGCTTTCTTT. This chain connects TRBV7-2 to TRBJ1-1; D is undetermined. CDR1 is SGHTA and CDR2 is FQGNSA in the germline V gene. CDR3 length equals 13 residues. V lost 1 base and J 9 bases, leaving 12 bases between the germline ends.

There are a few counts of this clonotype. The V and J genes are TRBV12-3 or TRBV12-4 and TRBJ1-2, with a possible D match to TRBD1 (5 bases). This CDR3 is built from 15 residues. Trimming left V 6 bases short and J 2 bases short, with 16 bases between. The CDR3 spells CASRPNSGFNYGYTF. The CDR3 bases are TGTGCCAGCAGGCCTAATTCAGGGTTCAACTATGGCTACACCTTC.

This clonotype was detected many times. V and J are TRBV4-3 and TRBJ2-7, with TRBD2 matching over 8 bases. The CDR3 covers 16 residues. Trimming at V came to 3 bases and at J to 7 bases, leaving 14 bases not matched to a gene. The germline V gene has CDR1 LGHNA and CDR2 YSLEER. In nucleotides, the CDR3 is TGCGCCAGCAGCCAGGGGGAGCGGGAGCCGTTAGGGGAGCAGTACTTC. Its translation is CASSQGEREPLGEQYF.